The clone carrying this TCR beta chain was seen ten or more times. The record originates from a study of Graves' ophthalmopathy and Graves' hyperthyroidism. The ends were cut back, 0 bases at V and 3 bases at J, with 15 bases in the middle. This CDR3 contains 15 residues. Germline CDR1 reads SQVTM; CDR2 reads ANQGSEA. TCR beta CDR3 regions were amplified from RNA transcripts. In the first round, RT-PCR was carried out with HTBI primers, and a multiplex PCR formed the second round. TCRdb reprocessed the multiplex PCR reads with MiXCR, giving one entry per CDR3 protein. The sample lists about 550,000 distinct CDR3 sequences; 39% were seen once.

The sequenced sample was peripheral blood or thyroid tissue (not recorded which). The rearrangement links TRBV29-1 to TRBJ2-7, with D perhaps TRBD1 (6 bases). This receptor was identified in an adult man with Graves' hyperthyroidism. The DNA of the CDR3 is TGCAGCGTTGAAGATCTGGGGCAGGGGCACTACGAGCAGTACTTC. It translates to CSVEDLGQGHYEQYF.